These T cell receptor beta chains were read from a single sample in a study of cytomegalovirus exposure and HLA in healthy donors. Repertoires were generated with immunoSEQ multiplex PCR, while TCRdb's copy carries only in-frame clones and drops some. The table lists some 140,000 clones, 75% to 85% of them singletons. Sequencing used PBMCs. The source of these receptors is a female donor in good health and CMV-seronegative. CDR3s include the opening cysteine and the closing phenylalanine or tryptophan. A D gene is named only where the DNA matches it firmly. A row's size may be missing; if present it is once, few, many or a size class.

size	J	V	D	length	CDR3	DNA
NA	TRBJ1-5	TRBV30	NA	15	CAWTPPGRGDQPQHF	TGTGCCTGGACCCCCCCGGGGAGGGGGGACCAGCCCCAGCATTTT
NA	TRBJ2-7	TRBV30	TRBD2	15	CAWSVGAGASYEQYF	TGTGCCTGGAGTGTGGGAGCGGGAGCCTCCTACGAGCAGTACTTC
NA	TRBJ2-3	TRBV10-3	TRBD2	13	CATGTSGQDTQYF	TGTGCCACCGGGACTAGCGGTCAAGATACGCAGTATTTT
NA	TRBJ2-5	TRBV7-8	NA	15	CASSLPRRLGETQYF	TGTGCCAGCAGCTTGCCCCGGAGACTAGGGGAGACCCAGTACTTC
NA	TRBJ1-1	TRBV18	NA	16	CASSPNGIQMNTEAFF	TGTGCCAGCTCACCAAACGGGATCCAAATGAACACTGAAGCTTTCTTT
NA	TRBJ2-7	TRBV5-5	TRBD2	15	CASSLGAGGPREQYF	TGTGCCAGCAGCTTGGGAGCGGGGGGGCCGAGGGAGCAGTACTTC
few	TRBJ1-2	TRBV5-6	NA	16	CASSLEVRTGRYGYTF	TGTGCCAGCAGCTTGGAGGTCAGAACAGGGCGCTATGGCTACACCTTC
once	TRBJ2-4	TRBV6-1	NA	14	CASKVTDPGYIQYF	TGTGCCAGCAAAGTGACAGACCCCGGGTACATTCAGTACTTC
NA	TRBJ1-5	TRBV6-6	NA	13	CASSYPGNQPQHF	TGTGCCAGCAGTTACCCGGGCAATCAGCCCCAGCATTTT
NA	TRBJ1-4	TRBV19	NA	15	CASRPTQGLNEKLFF	TGTGCCAGTAGACCCACTCAGGGGTTAAATGAAAAACTGTTTTTT
NA	TRBJ2-7	TRBV11-3	NA	13	CASSASRAGEQYF	TGTGCCAGCAGCGCGTCGAGAGCTGGCGAGCAGTACTTC
NA	TRBJ2-7	TRBV7-2	NA	13	CASSLVGVYEQYF	TGTGCCAGCAGCTTAGTAGGGGTCTACGAGCAGTACTTC
NA	TRBJ1-6	TRBV7-9	NA	17	CSSRAQGRSSYNSPLHF	TGTTCCAGCAGGGCCCAGGGGCGGAGCTCCTATAATTCACCCCTCCACTTT
NA	TRBJ2-1	TRBV9	NA	14	CASSVRPGLGEQFF	TGTGCCAGCAGCGTCCGACCAGGTCTCGGTGAGCAGTTCTTC
NA	TRBJ1-1	TRBV11-2	TRBD1	14	CASSRTGGNTEAFF	TGTGCCAGCAGCAGGACAGGAGGGAACACTGAAGCTTTCTTT
NA	TRBJ2-7	TRBV18	NA	14	CASSPEHSSYEQYF	TGTGCCAGCTCACCAGAGCACAGCTCCTACGAGCAGTACTTC
NA	TRBJ1-4	TRBV6-6	NA	14	CASIHPGHNEKLFF	TGTGCCAGCATTCACCCGGGACATAATGAAAAACTGTTTTTT
NA	TRBJ2-2	TRBV7-9	TRBD2	18	CASSIWGLAGRNTGELFF	TGTGCCAGCAGTATTTGGGGACTAGCGGGAAGAAACACCGGGGAGCTGTTTTTT
NA	TRBJ1-1	TRBV27	TRBD1	13	CASSPLRTGEAFF	TGTGCCAGCAGTCCCTTACGGACAGGAGAAGCTTTCTTT
NA	TRBJ2-7	TRBV7-2	NA	13	CASSLDRNYEQYF	TGTGCCAGCAGCTTAGATAGAAACTACGAGCAGTACTTC
NA	TRBJ1-4	TRBV5-4	NA	15	CASSQRAAFNEKLFF	TGTGCCAGCAGCCAGCGAGCAGCGTTTAATGAAAAACTGTTTTTT
NA	TRBJ1-2	TRBV9	NA	13	CASSVVDLGVYTF	TGTGCCAGCAGCGTAGTAGATCTTGGAGTCTACACCTTC
few	TRBJ1-1	TRBV5-6	NA	13	CASSFYMNTEAFF	TGTGCCAGCAGCTTCTATATGAACACTGAAGCTTTCTTT
NA	TRBJ2-3	TRBV19	TRBD2	16	CANKRDAVLGTDTQYF	TGTGCCAATAAGCGGGACGCCGTCCTCGGCACAGATACGCAGTATTTT
NA	TRBJ2-7	TRBV28	TRBD2	13	CASRTSGSPEQYF	TGTGCCAGCAGGACTAGCGGAAGCCCCGAGCAGTACTTC
NA	TRBJ2-6	TRBV7-9	TRBD1	16	CASSTYRGRGANVLTF	TGTGCCAGCAGCACCTACAGGGGGAGGGGGGCCAACGTCCTGACTTTC
NA	TRBJ1-1	TRBV5-6	NA	15	CASSLDGQSNTEAFF	TGTGCCAGCAGCTTGGATGGACAGTCGAACACTGAAGCTTTCTTT
NA	TRBJ1-1	TRBV5-5	NA	14	CASSFGEGGTEAFF	TGTGCCAGCAGCTTCGGAGAGGGTGGGACTGAAGCTTTCTTT
NA	TRBJ1-5	TRBV6-1	NA	13	CASTDRMDQPQHF	TGTGCCAGCACCGACAGGATGGATCAGCCCCAGCATTTT
NA	TRBJ1-4	TRBV28	NA	16	CASSSSQGKGREKLFF	TGTGCCAGCAGTTCTTCCCAGGGAAAGGGGCGAGAAAAACTGTTTTTT
NA	TRBJ2-7	TRBV13	TRBD2	18	CASSPTAGPLAGVYEQYF	TGTGCCAGCAGCCCTACGGCAGGCCCCTTAGCGGGAGTCTACGAGCAGTACTTC
NA	TRBJ2-1	TRBV12-1	NA	16	CASRQTGTSSYNEQFF	TGTGCCAGCAGGCAAACCGGGACTAGCTCCTACAATGAGCAGTTCTTC
once	TRBJ2-5	TRBV4-1	NA	18	CASSQVRFGANYQETQYF	TGCGCCAGCAGCCAAGTACGGTTCGGAGCGAATTACCAAGAGACCCAGTACTTC
NA	TRBJ2-5	TRBV6-5	NA	16	CASSSWTPVHRGTQYF	TGTGCCAGCAGTTCGTGGACACCCGTTCATCGCGGGACCCAGTACTTC
NA	TRBJ2-2	TRBV7-2	TRBD2	18	CASSLRLAGGLGTGELFF	TGTGCCAGCAGCCTCAGACTAGCGGGGGGGCTTGGAACCGGGGAGCTGTTTTTT
NA	TRBJ2-1	TRBV9	NA	13	CASSPTFRGEQFF	TGTGCCAGCAGTCCTACCTTCCGGGGTGAGCAGTTCTTC
NA	TRBJ2-2	TRBV27	NA	14	CASSWGVGTGELFF	TGTGCCAGCAGTTGGGGGGTCGGCACCGGGGAGCTGTTTTTT
NA	TRBJ1-2	TRBV19	NA	13	CASSQEGSRGYTF	TGTGCCAGTAGCCAGGAGGGGAGTAGAGGCTACACCTTC
few	TRBJ1-2	TRBV27	TRBD1	14	CASSLSRGQVGYTF	TGTGCCAGCAGTTTATCGAGGGGGCAGGTCGGCTACACCTTC
NA	TRBJ2-6	TRBV6-4	NA	16	CASSDSSSSGANVLTF	TGTGCCAGCAGTGACTCGAGTTCCTCTGGGGCCAACGTCCTGACTTTC
once	TRBJ2-1	TRBV9	NA	13	CASSGASGNEQFF	TGTGCCAGCAGCGGGGCCAGCGGGAATGAGCAGTTCTTC
few	TRBJ2-1	TRBV5-1	NA	12	CASSLGGTHLFF	TGCGCCAGCAGCTTGGGAGGGACTCACCTGTTCTTC
once	TRBJ2-5	TRBV7-7	NA	14	CASSTSREAETQYF	TGTGCTAGCAGCACTAGCAGGGAGGCAGAGACCCAGTACTTC
NA	TRBJ2-7	TRBV7-6	TRBD1	16	CASSLGRTGAAYEQYF	TGTGCCAGCAGCTTAGGCCGGACAGGGGCTGCCTACGAGCAGTACTTC
few	TRBJ2-5	TRBV25-1	NA	16	CASSAGLSVTQETQYF	TGTGCCAGCAGTGCTGGACTTAGCGTTACTCAAGAGACCCAGTACTTC
NA	TRBJ1-1	TRBV5-1	NA	14	CASSLQGMNTEAFF	TGCGCCAGCAGCTTGCAGGGGATGAACACTGAAGCTTTCTTT
NA	TRBJ2-3	TRBV9	NA	16	CASSGLTGGSTDTQYF	TGTGCCAGCAGCGGTTTAACCGGGGGTAGCACAGATACGCAGTATTTT
NA	TRBJ2-2	TRBV5-6	NA	14	CASSLQGLTGELFF	TGTGCCAGCAGCCTCCAGGGGTTGACCGGGGAGCTGTTTTTT
NA	TRBJ2-7	TRBV5-4	NA	16	CASSSPPVGGSYEQYF	TGTGCCAGCAGCTCCCCCCCAGTGGGGGGATCCTACGAGCAGTACTTC
NA	TRBJ2-1	TRBV11-2	NA	11	CASSSGVEQFF	TGTGCCAGCAGCTCCGGGGTGGAGCAGTTCTTC
NA	TRBJ2-1	TRBV11-2	TRBD1	13	CASSPFTGAGLLF	TGTGCCAGCAGCCCGTTTACAGGGGCCGGGTTGCTCTTC